This T cell receptor (beta chain) was sequenced for a study of T-cell reconstitution after alpha-beta-depleted transplantation in children. The length of the CDR3 is 17 residues. Deletions cut 3 bases from V and 0 bases from J, with 12 bases between. Germline CDR1 reads KGHSH; CDR2 reads LQKENI. TCRbeta library construction was performed incorporating unique molecular identifiers. Via MiXCR, TCRdb re-called the PCR reads, giving one row per CDR3 protein. The table includes about 90,000 distinct CDR3 sequences, more than 7% detected once. This clonotype was seen only a few times. V and J are TRBV18 and TRBJ2-6; D possibly uses TRBD1 or TRBD2 (5 bases each). The sequencing here drew on PBMCs from the stem cell graft donor, taken from the stem cell graft. This receptor was taken from a human donor who donated a stem cell graft to a child with congenital amegakaryocytic thrombocytopenia. The CDR3 coding sequence is TGTGCCAGCTCACCTCTCCAGGGACCCTCTGGGGCCAACGTCCTGACTTTC. Translating gives CASSPLQGPSGANVLTF.